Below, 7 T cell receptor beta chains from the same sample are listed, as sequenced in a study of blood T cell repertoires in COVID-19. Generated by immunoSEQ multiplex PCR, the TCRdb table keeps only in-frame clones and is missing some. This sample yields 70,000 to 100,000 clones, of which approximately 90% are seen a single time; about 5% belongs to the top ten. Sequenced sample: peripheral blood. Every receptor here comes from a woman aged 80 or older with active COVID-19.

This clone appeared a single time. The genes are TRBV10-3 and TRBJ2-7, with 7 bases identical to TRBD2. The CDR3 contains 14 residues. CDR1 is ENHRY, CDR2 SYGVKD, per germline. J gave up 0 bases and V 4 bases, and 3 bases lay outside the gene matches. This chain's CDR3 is CAISASGYSYEQYF. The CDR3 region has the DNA TGTGCCATCAGTGCTAGCGGATACTCCTACGAGCAGTACTTC.

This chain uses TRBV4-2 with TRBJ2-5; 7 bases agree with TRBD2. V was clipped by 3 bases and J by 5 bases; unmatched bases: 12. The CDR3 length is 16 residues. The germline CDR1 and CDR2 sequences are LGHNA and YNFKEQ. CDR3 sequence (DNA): TGTGCCAGCAGCCAGGGGGAGGAGCGGGATGGGGAGACCCAGTACTTC. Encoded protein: CASSQGEERDGETQYF.

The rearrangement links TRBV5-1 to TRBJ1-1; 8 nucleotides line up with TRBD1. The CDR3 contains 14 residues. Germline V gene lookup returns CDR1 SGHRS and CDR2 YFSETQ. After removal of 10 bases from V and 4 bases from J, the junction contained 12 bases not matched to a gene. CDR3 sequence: CAAAQGAGSTEAFF. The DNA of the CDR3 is TGCGCCGCCGCGCAGGGGGCAGGAAGCACTGAAGCTTTCTTT. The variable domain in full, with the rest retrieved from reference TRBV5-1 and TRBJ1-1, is KAGVTQTPRYLIKTRGQQVTLSCSPISGHRSVSWYQQTPGQGLQFLFEYFSETQRNKGNFPGRFSGRQFSNSRSEMNVSTLELGDSALYLCAAAQGAGSTEAFFGQGTRLTVV.

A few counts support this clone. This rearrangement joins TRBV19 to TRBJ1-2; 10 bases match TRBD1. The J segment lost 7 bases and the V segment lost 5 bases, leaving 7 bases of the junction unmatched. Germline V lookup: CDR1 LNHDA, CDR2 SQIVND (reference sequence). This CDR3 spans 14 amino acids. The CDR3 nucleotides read TGTGCCAGTAGTCCTACCGGGACAGGGGCTGGCTACACCTTC. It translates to CASSPTGTGAGYTF.

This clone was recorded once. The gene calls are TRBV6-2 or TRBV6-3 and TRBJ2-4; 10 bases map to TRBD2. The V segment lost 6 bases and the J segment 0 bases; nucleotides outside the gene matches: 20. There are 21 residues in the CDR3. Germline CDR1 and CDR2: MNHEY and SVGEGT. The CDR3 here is CASSPLGAGGPGQSAKNIQYF. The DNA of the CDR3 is TGTGCCAGCAGCCCGCTAGGAGCGGGAGGGCCCGGGCAGTCAGCCAAAAACATTCAGTACTTC.

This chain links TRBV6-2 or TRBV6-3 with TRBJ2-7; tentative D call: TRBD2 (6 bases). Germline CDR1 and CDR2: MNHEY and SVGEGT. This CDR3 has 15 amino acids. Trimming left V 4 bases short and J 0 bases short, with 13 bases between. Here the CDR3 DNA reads TGTGCCAGCAGTTCCCCGCACGGGAGCTCCTACGAGCAGTACTTC. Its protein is CASSSPHGSSYEQYF.

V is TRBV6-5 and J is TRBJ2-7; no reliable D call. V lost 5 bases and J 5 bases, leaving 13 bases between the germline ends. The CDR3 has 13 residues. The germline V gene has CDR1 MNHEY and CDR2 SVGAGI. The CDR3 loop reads CASSTPMFDEQYF. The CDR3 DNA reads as TGTGCCAGCAGTACTCCTATGTTCGACGAGCAGTACTTC.